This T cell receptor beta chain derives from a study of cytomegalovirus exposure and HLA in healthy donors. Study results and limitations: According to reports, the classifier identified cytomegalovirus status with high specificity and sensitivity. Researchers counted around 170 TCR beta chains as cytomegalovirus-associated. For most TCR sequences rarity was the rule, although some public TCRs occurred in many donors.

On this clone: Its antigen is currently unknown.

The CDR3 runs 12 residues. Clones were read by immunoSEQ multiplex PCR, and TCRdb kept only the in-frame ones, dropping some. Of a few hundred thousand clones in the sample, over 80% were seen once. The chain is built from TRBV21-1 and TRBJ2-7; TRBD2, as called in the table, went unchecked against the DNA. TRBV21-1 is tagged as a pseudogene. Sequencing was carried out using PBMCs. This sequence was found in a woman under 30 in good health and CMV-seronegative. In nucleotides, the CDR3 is TGTGCCAGCAGTGGCGGGGTGGACGAGCAGTACTTC. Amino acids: CASSGGVDEQYF.